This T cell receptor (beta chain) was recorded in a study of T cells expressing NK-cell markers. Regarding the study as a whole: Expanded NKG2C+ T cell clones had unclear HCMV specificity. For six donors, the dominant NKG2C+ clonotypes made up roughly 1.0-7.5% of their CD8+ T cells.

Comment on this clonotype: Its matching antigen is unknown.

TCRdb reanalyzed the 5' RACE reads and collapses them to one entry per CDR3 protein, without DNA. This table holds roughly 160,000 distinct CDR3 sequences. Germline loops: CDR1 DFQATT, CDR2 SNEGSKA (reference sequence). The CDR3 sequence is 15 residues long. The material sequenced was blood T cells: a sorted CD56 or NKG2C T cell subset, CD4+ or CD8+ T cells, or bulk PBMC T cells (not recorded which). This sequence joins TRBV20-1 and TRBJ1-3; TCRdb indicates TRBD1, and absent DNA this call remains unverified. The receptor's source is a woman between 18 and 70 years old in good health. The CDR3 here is CSARPGQNSGNTIYF.